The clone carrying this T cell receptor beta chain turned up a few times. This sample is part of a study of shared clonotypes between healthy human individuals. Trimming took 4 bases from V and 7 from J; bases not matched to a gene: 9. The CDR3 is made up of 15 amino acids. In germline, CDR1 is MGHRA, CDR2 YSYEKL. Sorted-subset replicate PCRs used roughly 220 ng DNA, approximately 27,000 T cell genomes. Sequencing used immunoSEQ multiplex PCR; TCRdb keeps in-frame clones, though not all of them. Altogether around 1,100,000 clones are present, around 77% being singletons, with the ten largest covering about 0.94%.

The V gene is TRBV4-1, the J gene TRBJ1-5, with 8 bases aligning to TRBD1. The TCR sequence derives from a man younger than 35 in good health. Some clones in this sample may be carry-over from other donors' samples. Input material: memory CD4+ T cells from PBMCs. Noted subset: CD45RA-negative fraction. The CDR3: CASSPPDREGQPQHF. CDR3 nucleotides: TGCGCCAGCAGCCCCCCGGACAGGGAGGGCCAGCCCCAGCATTTT.